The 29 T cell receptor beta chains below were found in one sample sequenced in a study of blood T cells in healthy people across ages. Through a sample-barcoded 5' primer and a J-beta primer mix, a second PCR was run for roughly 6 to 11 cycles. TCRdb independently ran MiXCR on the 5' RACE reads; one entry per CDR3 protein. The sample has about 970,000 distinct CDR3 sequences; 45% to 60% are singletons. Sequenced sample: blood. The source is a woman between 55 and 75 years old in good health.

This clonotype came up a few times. CDR3 region: CASSYGTNEQYF. CDR3 coding DNA: TGTGCCAGCAGTTACGGTACTAACGAGCAGTACTTC. The V gene is TRBV6-2 or TRBV6-3, the J gene TRBJ2-7; D unresolved. Germline-derived CDR1 and CDR2 are MNHEY and SVGEGT. CDR3 length: 12 residues. The germline V and J ends were trimmed by 2 bases and 5 bases, with 7 bases remaining between them.

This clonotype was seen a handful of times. The CDR3: CASSVGAGANVLTF. The CDR3 DNA sequence: TGTGCCAGCAGCGTGGGGGCTGGGGCCAACGTCCTGACTTTC. The chain combines TRBV5-4 with TRBJ2-6; D may be TRBD1 or TRBD2 (5 bases each). Trimming took off 4 bases at V and 2 bases at J, with 7 bases between the two ends. The CDR3 runs to 14 residues. Looked up from germline, CDR1 is SGHNT and CDR2 is YYREEE (reference sequence).

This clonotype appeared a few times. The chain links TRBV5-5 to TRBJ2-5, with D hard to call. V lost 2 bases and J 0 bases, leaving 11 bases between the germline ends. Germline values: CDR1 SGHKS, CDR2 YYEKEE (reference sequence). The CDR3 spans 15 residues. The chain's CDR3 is CASSFAEVYQETQYF. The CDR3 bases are TGTGCCAGCAGCTTTGCGGAAGTCTACCAAGAGACCCAGTACTTC.

Here the CDR3 reads CASSPKRLAGDYEQYF. The CDR3 DNA sequence: TGTGCCAGCTCACCCAAACGACTAGCGGGAGATTACGAGCAGTACTTC. The chain employs TRBV18 and TRBJ2-4; 12 nucleotides agree with TRBD2. TRBJ2-7 explains the end of the DNA better; the J call may be wrong. CDR1 is KGHSH and CDR2 is LQKENI in the germline V gene. CDR3 length: 16 amino acids.

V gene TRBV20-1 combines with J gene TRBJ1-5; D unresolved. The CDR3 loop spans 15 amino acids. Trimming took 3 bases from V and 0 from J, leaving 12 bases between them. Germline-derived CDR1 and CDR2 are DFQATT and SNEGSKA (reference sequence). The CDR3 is CSASWGEDSNQPQHF. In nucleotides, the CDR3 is TGCAGTGCTAGTTGGGGAGAAGATAGCAATCAGCCCCAGCATTTT.

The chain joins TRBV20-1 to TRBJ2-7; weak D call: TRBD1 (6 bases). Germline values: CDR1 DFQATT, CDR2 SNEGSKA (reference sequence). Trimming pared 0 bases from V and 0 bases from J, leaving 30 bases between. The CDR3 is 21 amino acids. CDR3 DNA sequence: TGCAGTGCTAGAGAACCTCAGGGGTCCCACCGCCTAAGGAAAAGCTCCTACGAGCAGTACTTC. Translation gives CSAREPQGSHRLRKSSYEQYF.

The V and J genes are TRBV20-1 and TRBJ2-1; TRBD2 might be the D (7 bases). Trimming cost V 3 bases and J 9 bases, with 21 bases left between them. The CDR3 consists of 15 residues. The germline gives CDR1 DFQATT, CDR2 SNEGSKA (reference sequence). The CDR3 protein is CSASQGTTRRSEQFF. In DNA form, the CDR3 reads TGCAGTGCTAGCCAGGGGACTACGCGTCGGAGTGAGCAGTTCTTC.

The chain's CDR3 is CASGLGGKQETQYF. CDR3 bases: TGCGCCAGTGGCCTTGGCGGGAAGCAAGAGACCCAGTACTTC. The genes are TRBV5-1 and TRBJ2-5, with D perhaps TRBD2 (6 bases). The CDR3 loop spans 14 amino acids. Germline V gene sequence: CDR1 SGHRS, CDR2 YFSETQ. Trimming shortened V by 8 bases and J by 2 bases, and 16 bases separated the two germline ends.

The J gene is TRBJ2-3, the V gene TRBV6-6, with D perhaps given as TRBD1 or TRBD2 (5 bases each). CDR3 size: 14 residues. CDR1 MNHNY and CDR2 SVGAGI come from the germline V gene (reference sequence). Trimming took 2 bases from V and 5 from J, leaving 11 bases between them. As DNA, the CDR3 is TGTGCCAGCAGTTACCGGGACCGCCAAGATACGCAGTATTTT. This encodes CASSYRDRQDTQYF.

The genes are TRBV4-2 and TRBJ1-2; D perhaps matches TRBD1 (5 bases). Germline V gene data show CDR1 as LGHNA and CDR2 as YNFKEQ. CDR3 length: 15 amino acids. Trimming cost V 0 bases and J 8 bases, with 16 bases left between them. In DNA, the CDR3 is TGTGCCAGCAGCCAAGATTTTGCGGGGAGGGACGGCTACACCTTC. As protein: CASSQDFAGRDGYTF.

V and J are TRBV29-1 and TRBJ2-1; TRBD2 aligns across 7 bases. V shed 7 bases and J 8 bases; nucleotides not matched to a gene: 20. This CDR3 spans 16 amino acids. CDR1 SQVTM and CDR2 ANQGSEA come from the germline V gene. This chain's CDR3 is CSALLIGLDTWDEQFF. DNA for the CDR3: TGCAGCGCCCTCCTGATCGGACTAGATACTTGGGATGAGCAGTTCTTC.

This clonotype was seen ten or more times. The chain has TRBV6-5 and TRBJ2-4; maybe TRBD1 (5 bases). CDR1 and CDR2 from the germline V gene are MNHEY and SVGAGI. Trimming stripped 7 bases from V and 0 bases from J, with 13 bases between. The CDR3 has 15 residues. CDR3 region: CASTSSGLAKNIQYF. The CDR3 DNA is TGTGCCAGCACTTCCTCAGGGTTAGCCAAAAACATTCAGTACTTC.

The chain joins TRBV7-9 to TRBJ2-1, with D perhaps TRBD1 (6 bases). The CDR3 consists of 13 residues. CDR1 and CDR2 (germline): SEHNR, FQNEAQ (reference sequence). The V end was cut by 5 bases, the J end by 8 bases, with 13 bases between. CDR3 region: CASSAWTVDEQFF. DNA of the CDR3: TGTGCCAGCAGCGCATGGACAGTGGATGAGCAGTTCTTC.

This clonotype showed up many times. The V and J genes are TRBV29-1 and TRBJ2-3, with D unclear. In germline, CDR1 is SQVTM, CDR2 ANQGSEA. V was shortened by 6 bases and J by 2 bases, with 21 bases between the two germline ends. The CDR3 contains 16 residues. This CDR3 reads CSVDWPDALLTDTQYF. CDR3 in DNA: TGCAGCGTCGATTGGCCGGACGCACTACTCACAGATACGCAGTATTTT.

The CDR3 DNA follows: TGCAGCGCCCCCCGGGGTACCTACAATGAGCAGTACTTC. It is translated as CSAPRGTYNEQYF. The V call is TRBV29-1, the J call TRBJ2-1; a weak D match, TRBD2 (5 bases). Near its end, the DNA agrees better with TRBJ2-7, so the J call may be wrong. CDR3 length equals 13 residues. The germline CDR1 and CDR2 sequences are SQVTM and ANQGSEA.

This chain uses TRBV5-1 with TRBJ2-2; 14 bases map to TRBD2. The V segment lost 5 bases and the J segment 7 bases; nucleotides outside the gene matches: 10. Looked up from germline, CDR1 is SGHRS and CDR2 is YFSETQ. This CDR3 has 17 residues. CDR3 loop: CASSYGLAGGGGGELFF. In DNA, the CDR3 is TGCGCCAGCAGTTATGGACTAGCGGGAGGTGGCGGCGGGGAGCTGTTTTTT.

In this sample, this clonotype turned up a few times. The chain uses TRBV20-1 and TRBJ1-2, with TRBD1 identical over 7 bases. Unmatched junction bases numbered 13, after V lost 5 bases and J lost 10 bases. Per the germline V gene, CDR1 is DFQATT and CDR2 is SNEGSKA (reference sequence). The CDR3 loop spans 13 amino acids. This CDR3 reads CSAALVGQRVYTF. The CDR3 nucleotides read TGCAGTGCTGCCTTGGTGGGACAGAGAGTCTACACCTTC.

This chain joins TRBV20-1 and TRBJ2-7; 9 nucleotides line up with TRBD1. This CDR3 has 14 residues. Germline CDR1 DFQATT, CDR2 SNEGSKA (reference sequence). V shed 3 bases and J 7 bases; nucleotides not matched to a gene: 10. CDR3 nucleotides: TGCAGTGCTAGGAGGGACAGGGTCAACAATGAGCAGTACTTC. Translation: CSARRDRVNNEQYF.

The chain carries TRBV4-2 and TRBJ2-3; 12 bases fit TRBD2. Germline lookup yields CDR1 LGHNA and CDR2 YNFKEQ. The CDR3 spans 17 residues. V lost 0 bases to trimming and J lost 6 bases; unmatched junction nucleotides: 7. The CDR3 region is CASSQESLAGGRDTQYF. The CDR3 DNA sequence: TGTGCCAGCAGCCAAGAGTCACTAGCGGGGGGAAGGGATACGCAGTATTTT.

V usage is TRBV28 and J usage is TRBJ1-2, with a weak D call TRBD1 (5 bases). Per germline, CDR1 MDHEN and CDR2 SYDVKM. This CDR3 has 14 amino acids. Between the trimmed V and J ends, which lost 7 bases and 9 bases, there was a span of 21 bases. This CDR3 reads CASTTWAGRESYTF. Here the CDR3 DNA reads TGTGCCAGCACCACCTGGGCAGGGAGGGAGAGCTACACCTTC.

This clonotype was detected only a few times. As DNA, the CDR3 is TGCAGTGCTAGCCCACCCCCGGCTAGCGGAGGGTATAATGAGCAGTTCTTC. It yields the protein CSASPPPASGGYNEQFF. The chain carries TRBV20-1 and TRBJ2-1, with 7 bases fitting TRBD2. V lost 3 bases and J lost 7; bases outside the gene matches: 18. CDR1 is DFQATT and CDR2 is SNEGSKA in the germline V gene (reference sequence). The CDR3 has 17 residues.

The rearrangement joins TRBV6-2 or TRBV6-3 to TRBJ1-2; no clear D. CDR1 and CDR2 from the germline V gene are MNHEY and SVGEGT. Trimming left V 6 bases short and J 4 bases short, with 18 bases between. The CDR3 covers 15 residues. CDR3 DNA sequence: TGTGCCAGCAGGCAACATCGGAGGTCCTTCTATGGCTACACCTTC. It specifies CASRQHRRSFYGYTF.

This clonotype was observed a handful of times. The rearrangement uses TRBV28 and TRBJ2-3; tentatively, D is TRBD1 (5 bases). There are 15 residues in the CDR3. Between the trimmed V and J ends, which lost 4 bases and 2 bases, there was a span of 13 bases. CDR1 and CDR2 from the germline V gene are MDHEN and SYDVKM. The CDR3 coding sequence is TGTGCCAGCAGTTCAGCCTCCAGGGACACAGATACGCAGTATTTT. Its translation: CASSSASRDTDTQYF.

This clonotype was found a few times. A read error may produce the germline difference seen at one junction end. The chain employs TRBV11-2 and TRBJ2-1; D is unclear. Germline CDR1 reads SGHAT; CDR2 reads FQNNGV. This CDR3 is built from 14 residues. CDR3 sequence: CASSLGVSYNEQFF. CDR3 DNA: TGCGCCAGCAGCTTGGGCGTTTCCTACAATGAGCAGTTCTTC.

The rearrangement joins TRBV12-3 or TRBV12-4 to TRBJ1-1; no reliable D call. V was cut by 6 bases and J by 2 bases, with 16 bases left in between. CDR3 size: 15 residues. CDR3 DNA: TGTGCCAGCAGCCCTGTCGGGCCCTACAACACTGAAGCTTTCTTT. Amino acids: CASSPVGPYNTEAFF.

The CDR3 bases are TGTGCCACCCGATCACTTCTTAGGGGCTACGAGCAGTACTTC. As protein: CATRSLLRGYEQYF. This chain links TRBV6-5 with TRBJ2-7, with D perhaps TRBD1 (5 bases). There are 14 residues in the CDR3. Trimming took 10 bases from V and 3 from J, leaving 19 bases between them. Per the germline V gene, CDR1 is MNHEY and CDR2 is SVGAGI.

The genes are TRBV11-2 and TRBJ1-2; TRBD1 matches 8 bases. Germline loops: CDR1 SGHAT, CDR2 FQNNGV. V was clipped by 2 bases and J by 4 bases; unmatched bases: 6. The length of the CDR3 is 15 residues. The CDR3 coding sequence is TGTGCCAGCAGCTTAATTGATACAGGGGGCTATGGCTACACCTTC. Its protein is CASSLIDTGGYGYTF.

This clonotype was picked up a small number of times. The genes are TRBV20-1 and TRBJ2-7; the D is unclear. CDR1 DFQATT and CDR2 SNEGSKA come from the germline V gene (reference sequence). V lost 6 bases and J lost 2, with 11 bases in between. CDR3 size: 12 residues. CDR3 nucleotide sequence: TGCAGTGCCGTAAAAGGCCCCTACGAGCAGTACTTC. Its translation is CSAVKGPYEQYF.

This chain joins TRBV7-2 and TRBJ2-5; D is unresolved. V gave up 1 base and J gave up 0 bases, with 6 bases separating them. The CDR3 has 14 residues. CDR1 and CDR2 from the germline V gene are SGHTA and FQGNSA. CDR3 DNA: TGTGCCAGCAGCTTAGAGACGTACCAAGAGACCCAGTACTTC. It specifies CASSLETYQETQYF.